The 20 T cell receptor beta chains reported below all come from one sample, sequenced in a study of blood T cells in healthy people across ages. The use of a sample-barcoded 5' primer and a J-beta primer mix characterized a second PCR of roughly 7 to 11 cycles. MiXCR was run by TCRdb on the 5' RACE reads, yielding one entry per CDR3 protein. The table has about 1.8 million distinct CDR3 sequences, roughly 52% seen once; the top ten hold roughly 2%. The sample consisted of blood. The receptors originated from a middle-aged woman in good health.

The rearrangement uses TRBV7-2 and TRBJ2-7; D is uncertain. Germline-derived CDR1 and CDR2 are SGHTA and FQGNSA. The V end lost 1 base, the J end lost 2 bases, and 12 bases lay between the germline ends. This CDR3 is built from 15 residues. CDR3 sequence: CASSLDAATTYEQYF. CDR3 bases: TGTGCCAGCAGCTTAGATGCGGCAACGACCTACGAGCAGTACTTC. The full variable domain, rest sourced from reference TRBV7-2 and TRBJ2-7, is GAGVSQSPSNKVTEKGKDVELRCDPISGHTALYWYRQSLGQGLEFLIYFQGNSAPDKSGLPSDRFSAERTGGSVSTLTIQRTQQEDSAVYLCASSLDAATTYEQYFGPGTRLTVT.

V usage is TRBV7-2 and J usage is TRBJ2-7; D unresolved. Trimming took 1 base from V and 7 from J, leaving 11 bases between them. The CDR3 length is 13 residues. Germline assignment: CDR1 SGHTA and CDR2 FQGNSA. CDR3 in DNA: TGTGCCAGCAGCTTAGGAAACGGGCAGGAGCAGTACTTC. It is translated as CASSLGNGQEQYF.

This clonotype was found once. Its ends do not fully match the called genes, so a read error is possible. The J gene is TRBJ2-6, the V gene TRBV4-3; 7 bases map to TRBD1. Germline assignment: CDR1 LGHNA and CDR2 YSLEER. The CDR3 has 17 residues. The CDR3 nucleotides read TGCGCCAGCAGCCAAGTGGGACAGCTGGCTGGGACCAACGTCCTGACTTTC. It yields the protein CASSQVGQLAGTNVLTF.

Turning to this clonotype: One end of the junction fails to match germline, which may point to a read error. This chain uses TRBV4-3 with TRBJ2-5; D is undetermined. Germline CDR1 and CDR2: LGHNA and YSLEER. The CDR3 sequence is 13 residues long. CDR3 region: CASSQGSQETLYF. The CDR3 DNA reads TGCGCCAGCAGCCAAGGTTCCCAAGAGACCCTGTACTTC.

This clonotype turned up a few times. The V and J genes are TRBV7-2 and TRBJ2-3; 11 bases map to TRBD2. Losses at the gene ends were 1 base for V and 6 bases for J; bases not matched to a gene: 9. CDR1 is SGHTA, CDR2 FQGNSA, per germline. The CDR3 is 17 amino acids. CDR3 DNA sequence: TGTGCCAGCAGCTTAGGTGGGCTAGCGGGGGGCATGGATACGCAGTATTTT. Residues: CASSLGGLAGGMDTQYF. The whole variable domain, filled in from reference TRBV7-2 and TRBJ2-3, reads GAGVSQSPSNKVTEKGKDVELRCDPISGHTALYWYRQSLGQGLEFLIYFQGNSAPDKSGLPSDRFSAERTGGSVSTLTIQRTQQEDSAVYLCASSLGGLAGGMDTQYFGPGTRLTVL.

Only a few counts were recorded for this clonotype. V gene TRBV25-1 combines with J gene TRBJ1-2; TRBD1 might be the D (5 bases). The CDR3 has 14 residues. Germline V gene sequence: CDR1 MGHDK, CDR2 SYGVNS. Trimming shortened V by 2 bases and J by 2 bases, and 9 bases separated the two germline ends. The CDR3 spells CASSEGEGNYGYTF. The CDR3 region has the DNA TGTGCCAGCAGTGAAGGGGAGGGGAACTATGGCTACACCTTC.

Worth noting for this clonotype: Being one base from a much bigger clone, this may be a read error. V and J are TRBV29-1 and TRBJ1-2; 9 bases are shared with TRBD1. J lost 8 bases, V lost 6 bases, and 10 bases had no gene match. In germline, CDR1 is SQVTM, CDR2 ANQGSEA. The CDR3 runs to 13 residues. Written as DNA, the CDR3 is TGCAGCGTAGAGTGGACAGGGGATGTAGGCTACACCTTC. Translation: CSVEWTGDVGYTF. The entire variable domain, with the rest obtained from reference TRBV29-1 and TRBJ1-2, is as follows: SAVISQKPSRDICQRGTSLTIQCQVDSQVTMMFWYRQQPGQSLTLIATANQGSEATYESGFVIDKFPISRPNLTFSTLTVSNMSPEDSSIYLCSVEWTGDVGYTFGSGTRLTVV.

The chain links TRBV28 to TRBJ2-1; TRBD2 agrees at 8 bases. The J segment lost 0 bases and the V segment lost 4 bases, leaving 5 bases of the junction unmatched. This CDR3 spans 16 amino acids. Germline loops: CDR1 MDHEN, CDR2 SYDVKM. For the CDR3, the DNA is TGTGCCAGCAGTTCGTCCGGGAGGGCCTCCTACAATGAGCAGTTCTTC. Translating gives CASSSSGRASYNEQFF.

The chain uses TRBV20-1 and TRBJ1-6, with D possibly being TRBD1 (5 bases). CDR1 is DFQATT, CDR2 SNEGSKA, per germline (reference sequence). The CDR3 is made up of 16 amino acids. V lost 1 base and J lost 4, with 14 bases in between. For the CDR3, the DNA is TGCAGTGCTAGAGGGTTTAGGGGCTTGTATAATTCACCCCTCCACTTT. This encodes CSARGFRGLYNSPLHF.

This clonotype showed up just once. The chain combines TRBV28 with TRBJ2-7; D may be TRBD1 (5 bases). The germline gives CDR1 MDHEN, CDR2 SYDVKM. Trimming cost V 6 bases and J 9 bases, with 15 bases left between them. The CDR3 spans 12 residues. CDR3 residues: CASSYQDKAQYF. The DNA for the CDR3 is TGTGCCAGCAGCTACCAGGACAAAGCGCAGTACTTC.

This sequence joins TRBV4-3 and TRBJ2-7, with 9 bases matching TRBD1. The CDR3 covers 16 residues. Germline assignment: CDR1 LGHNA and CDR2 YSLEER. Trimming at V came to 3 bases and at J to 0 bases, leaving 6 bases not matched to a gene. As DNA, the CDR3 is TGCGCCAGCAGCCAGGCTGACAGGGGGGGCTCCTACGAGCAGTACTTC. This sequence encodes CASSQADRGGSYEQYF.

This sequence joins TRBV6-2 or TRBV6-3 and TRBJ2-3; D unresolved. The ends were cut back, 2 bases at V and 3 bases at J, with 12 bases in the middle. Germline values: CDR1 MNHEY, CDR2 SVGEGT. The CDR3 has 15 residues. CDR3 in amino acids: CASSYPRIRTDTQYF. The CDR3 DNA is TGTGCCAGCAGTTACCCCAGGATCCGGACAGATACGCAGTATTTT.

This clonotype was seen only once. V gene TRBV6-1 combines with J gene TRBJ2-5; the match to TRBD2 covers 12 bases. The V and J ends lost 5 bases and 11 bases, in that order; junction bases with no gene match: 12. The CDR3 spans 15 residues. CDR1 MNHNS and CDR2 SASEGT come from the germline V gene. CDR3 in amino acids: CASSFLAGGPNEQYF. In DNA form, the CDR3 reads TGTGCCAGCAGTTTTCTAGCGGGGGGGCCGAATGAGCAGTACTTC.

This clonotype was counted only a few times. The rearrangement links TRBV5-5 to TRBJ2-3; D may correspond to TRBD1 or TRBD2 (5 bases each). Germline lookup yields CDR1 SGHKS and CDR2 YYEKEE (reference sequence). CDR3 length equals 14 residues. V lost 5 bases to trimming and J lost 4 bases, with 14 bases between them. The DNA for the CDR3 is TGTGCCAGCAGAACAACTGGGACGGCAGATACGCAGTATTTT. This translates into CASRTTGTADTQYF.

In its sample, this clonotype was seen a few times. The chain couples TRBV28 to TRBJ2-7, with D possibly matching TRBD1 (5 bases). Trimming left V 8 bases short and J 4 bases short, with 15 bases between. Germline V lookup: CDR1 MDHEN, CDR2 SYDVKM. This CDR3 is built from 13 residues. The CDR3 sequence is CASRQGHEYEQYF. In DNA form, the CDR3 reads TGTGCCAGCCGGCAGGGTCACGAATACGAGCAGTACTTC.

The chain recombines TRBV6-5 with TRBJ2-7; possible D gene TRBD1, 6 bases. Germline CDR1 reads MNHEY; CDR2 reads SVGAGI. CDR3 length: 14 amino acids. Trimming took off 10 bases at V and 0 bases at J, with 16 bases between the two ends. This CDR3 is CATLGTPSSYEQYF. The CDR3 nucleotides are TGTGCCACCTTGGGGACACCGAGCTCCTACGAGCAGTACTTC.

This sequence joins TRBV7-9 and TRBJ2-3; D may match TRBD1 or TRBD2 (5 bases each). CDR1 is SEHNR, CDR2 FQNEAQ, per germline (reference sequence). This CDR3 spans 15 amino acids. Deletions cut 6 bases from V and 2 bases from J, with 15 bases between. The CDR3 DNA sequence: TGTGCCAGCAGGGGGACCTCCGACCCCACAGATACGCAGTATTTT. The encoded protein is CASRGTSDPTDTQYF.

This clonotype was seen a handful of times. The genes are TRBV5-1 and TRBJ2-7; 8 bases are a match to TRBD2. The germline CDR1 and CDR2 sequences are SGHRS and YFSETQ. This CDR3 contains 15 residues. The V and J ends lost 3 bases and 5 bases, in that order; junction bases with no gene match: 10. The chain's CDR3 is CASSWSGGHPDEQYF. The CDR3 nucleotides are TGCGCCAGCAGCTGGAGCGGGGGACACCCGGACGAGCAGTACTTC.

A note on this clonotype: A junction boundary mismatches the germline segment, possibly from a read error. The chain joins TRBV7-9 to TRBJ1-4, with D uncertain. Germline V gives CDR1 SEHNR, CDR2 FQNEAQ (reference sequence). There are 15 residues in the CDR3. CDR3 loop: CASSSVSKANEKLFF. As DNA, the CDR3 is TGTGCCAGCAGCTCCGTCTCGAAAGCTAACGAAAAACTGTTTTTT. The entire variable domain, with the rest obtained from reference TRBV7-9 and TRBJ1-4, is as follows: DTGVSQNPRHKITKRGQNVTFRCDPISEHNRLYWYRQTLGQGPEFLTYFQNEAQLEKSRLLSDRFSAERPKGSFSTLEIQRTEQGDSAMYLCASSSVSKANEKLFFGSGTQLSVL.

This clonotype was detected a few times. This chain links TRBV20-1 with TRBJ2-5, with 9 bases that match TRBD1. Germline V gene data show CDR1 as DFQATT and CDR2 as SNEGSKA (reference sequence). V trimming: 8 bases; J trimming: 2 bases; junction bases outside the gene matches: 12. The CDR3 totals 15 residues. DNA of the CDR3: TGCAGTCCTCTTTTCGGGACAGGGCGGCAAGAGACCCAGTACTTC. Amino acids: CSPLFGTGRQETQYF.